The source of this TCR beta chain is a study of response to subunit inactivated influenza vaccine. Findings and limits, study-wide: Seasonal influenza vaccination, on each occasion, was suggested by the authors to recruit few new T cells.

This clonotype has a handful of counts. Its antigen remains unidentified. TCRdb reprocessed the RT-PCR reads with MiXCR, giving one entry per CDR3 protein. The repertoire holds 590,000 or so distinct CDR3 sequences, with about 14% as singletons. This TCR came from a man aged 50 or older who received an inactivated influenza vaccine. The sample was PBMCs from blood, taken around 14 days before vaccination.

The DNA of the CDR3 is TGCAGTGCTAGAGAGGGACAGACAGGGAATCAGCCCCAGCATTTT. Its protein product is CSAREGQTGNQPQHF. The V call is TRBV20-1, the J call TRBJ1-5, with 7 bases fitting TRBD1. V lost 0 bases and J lost 4; bases outside the gene matches: 6. This CDR3 has 15 amino acids. CDR1 and CDR2 (germline): DFQATT, SNEGSKA (reference sequence).